The present T cell receptor beta chain was sequenced within a study of blood T cell repertoires in COVID-19. About the study: Nucleic acid was either cDNA or gDNA, and it came from T cells, B-cell-depleted T cells, or PBMCs.

TCRdb's copy holds only in-frame clones and misses some; the assay was immunoSEQ multiplex PCR. The repertoire has tens of thousands of clones, about nine tenths of them found once; the top ten carry about 0.36%. This clone was observed a few times. Germline values: CDR1 LGHNA, CDR2 YSLEER. The CDR3 extends over 15 amino acids. V dropped 1 base and J dropped 1 base, with 11 bases sitting between them. The chain uses TRBV4-3 and TRBJ2-7; D is unclear. The sequenced sample consisted of peripheral blood. This clonotype originated in a human donor in a cohort sampled during active COVID-19. The CDR3 protein is CASSQAPSVSYEQYF. In DNA, the CDR3 is TGCGCCAGCAGCCAAGCCCCGTCGGTTTCCTACGAGCAGTACTTC.